Presented here are 30 T cell receptor beta chains from one specimen sequenced in a study of blood T cell repertoires in COVID-19. TCRdb's copy holds only in-frame clones and misses some; the assay was immunoSEQ multiplex PCR. The profile shows around 300,000 clones, over 75% of them singletons. Sequencing was done on a sample of PBMCs or T cells enriched from blood (not recorded which). The receptors stem from a man aged 25-45 years who had recovered from COVID-19.

The count of this clone is one. The V call is TRBV12-3 or TRBV12-4, the J call TRBJ1-2; the D is unclear. CDR3 length equals 13 residues. Trimming stripped 5 bases from V and 2 bases from J, with 9 bases between. This chain's CDR3 is CASSPLGNYGYTF. CDR3 bases: TGTGCCAGCAGTCCCCTGGGCAACTATGGCTACACCTTC.

The chain carries TRBV3-1 (or the pseudogene TRBV3-2) and TRBJ2-7, with 8 positions matching TRBD2. V lost 1 base to trimming and J lost 1 base; unmatched junction nucleotides: 3. CDR1 LGHDT and CDR2 YNNKEL come from the germline V gene (reference sequence). The CDR3 totals 15 residues. The CDR3 nucleotides are TGTGCCAGCAGCCAAGGAAGCGGGGGATCCTACGAGCAGTACTTC. It is translated as CASSQGSGGSYEQYF.

This clone has more than one count but fewer than ten. V usage is TRBV10-3 and J usage is TRBJ1-1; tentatively, D is TRBD1 (5 bases). Trimming removed 6 bases at V and 2 bases at J, with 10 bases between. Per the germline V gene, CDR1 is ENHRY and CDR2 is SYGVKD. CDR3 length: 13 amino acids. As DNA, the CDR3 is TGTGCCATCAGAGGGGCGGCCAACACTGAAGCTTTCTTT. Protein sequence: CAIRGAANTEAFF.

This chain uses TRBV21-1 with TRBJ2-7; TRBD2 is the table's D call and was not checked against the DNA. TRBV21-1 is reported as a pseudogene. This CDR3 has 14 residues. The chain's CDR3 is CASSKEEGSGEQYF. CDR3 in DNA: TGTGCCAGCAGCAAAGAGGAGGGCTCGGGCGAGCAGTACTTC.

The genes are TRBV28 and TRBJ2-1, with TRBD1 matching over 7 bases. V shed 4 bases and J 0 bases; nucleotides not matched to a gene: 3. The CDR3 extends over 15 amino acids. In germline, CDR1 is MDHEN, CDR2 SYDVKM. CDR3 in amino acids: CASSSGQLSYNEQFF. CDR3 in DNA: TGTGCCAGCAGTTCGGGACAGCTCTCCTACAATGAGCAGTTCTTC.

This clone was found once. The J gene is TRBJ2-1, the V gene TRBV14; 10 nucleotides agree with TRBD2. Germline V lookup: CDR1 SGHDN, CDR2 FVKESK. The CDR3 has 16 amino acids. The V segment lost 0 bases and the J segment 7 bases; nucleotides outside the gene matches: 6. The DNA of the CDR3 is TGTGCCAGCAGCCAAGATCCTAGCGGGGGTTGGAATGAGCAGTTCTTC. It specifies CASSQDPSGGWNEQFF.

The V gene is TRBV19, the J gene TRBJ1-2; a possible D gene is TRBD1 (5 bases). The CDR3 totals 13 residues. V lost 4 bases to trimming and J lost 4 bases, with 10 bases between them. In germline, CDR1 is LNHDA, CDR2 SQIVND (reference sequence). Written as DNA, the CDR3 is TGTGCCAGTAGTAGACAGCTATCCTATGGCTACACCTTC. Amino acids: CASSRQLSYGYTF.

This clone showed up just once. The gene calls are TRBV28 and TRBJ2-7, with TRBD2 matching 7 bases. The junction had 7 bases not matched to a gene; V was cut back by 6 bases and J by 2 bases. The CDR3 loop spans 14 amino acids. The germline V gene encodes CDR1 MDHEN and CDR2 SYDVKM. The CDR3 nucleotides read TGTGCCAGCAGGGGGGGGAGTTCGCCCTACGAGCAGTACTTC. Amino acids: CASRGGSSPYEQYF.

The chain has TRBV5-1 and TRBJ2-7, with 9 bases fitting TRBD2. Germline CDR1 and CDR2: SGHRS and YFSETQ. V lost 0 bases and J lost 0; bases outside the gene matches: 1. The CDR3 contains 15 residues. The CDR3 spells CASSLGLADSYEQYF. CDR3 in DNA: TGCGCCAGCAGCTTGGGACTAGCGGACTCCTACGAGCAGTACTTC.

V usage is TRBV29-1 and J usage is TRBJ1-4, with D hard to call. The germline V and J ends were trimmed by 5 bases and 3 bases, with 7 bases remaining between them. There are 12 residues in the CDR3. From germline, CDR1 is SQVTM and CDR2 ANQGSEA. The CDR3 bases are TGCAGCGTTAAGCAGGCTAATGAAAAACTGTTTTTT. It yields the protein CSVKQANEKLFF.

The chain links TRBV5-4 to TRBJ2-1, with 10 bases identical to TRBD2. The CDR3 contains 16 residues. The J segment lost 5 bases and the V segment lost 4 bases, leaving 9 bases of the junction unmatched. CDR1 is SGHNT and CDR2 is YYREEE in the germline V gene (reference sequence). CDR3 coding DNA: TGTGCCAGCAGCCCGATAGCGGGGGGAATACACAATGAGCAGTTCTTC. This sequence encodes CASSPIAGGIHNEQFF.

The V gene is TRBV7-6, the J gene TRBJ1-1, with TRBD1 as a possible D gene (5 bases). The CDR3 totals 14 residues. Germline V gene lookup returns CDR1 SGHVS and CDR2 FNYEAQ. The germline V and J ends were trimmed by 5 bases and 8 bases, with 18 bases remaining between them. The chain's CDR3 is CASSRQIDSAEAFF. The CDR3 DNA reads TGTGCCAGCAGCCGACAAATAGACAGCGCAGAAGCTTTCTTT.

Regarding this clone: The same CDR3 arises from other DNA sequences in this sample as well. The chain carries TRBV2 and TRBJ2-5; D uncertain. In germline, CDR1 is SNHLY, CDR2 FYNNEI. The CDR3 spans 11 residues. V dropped 4 bases and J dropped 3 bases, with 3 bases sitting between them. The CDR3 spells CASSVEETQYF. The CDR3 nucleotides read TGTGCCAGCAGTGTAGAAGAGACCCAGTACTTC.

A remark on this clone: This specimen includes other DNA sequences encoding the same CDR3. The chain joins TRBV4-1 to TRBJ1-1; the D is unclear. Germline values: CDR1 MGHRA, CDR2 YSYEKL. The CDR3 loop spans 14 amino acids. Trimming took off 0 bases at V and 1 base at J, with 6 bases between the two ends. CDR3 nucleotide sequence: TGCGCCAGCAGCCAAGAAAGGAGGAACACTGAAGCTTTCTTT. This codes for CASSQERRNTEAFF.

This clone has more than one count but fewer than ten. This chain links TRBV13 with TRBJ2-2, with a weak D call TRBD1 (6 bases). This CDR3 has 15 residues. V shed 1 base and J shed 3 bases, with 9 bases lying between them. Germline V CDR1 and CDR2: PRHDT, FYEKMQ (reference sequence). The CDR3, as DNA: TGTGCCAGCAGCTTAGTGGGGGCGGACACCGGGGAGCTGTTTTTT. This translates into CASSLVGADTGELFF.

The rearrangement links TRBV21-1 to TRBJ2-5; the table names TRBD1, a call not compared with the DNA. TRBV21-1 is marked as a pseudogene. The CDR3 runs 14 residues. As DNA, the CDR3 is TGTGCCAGCAGCAAAGTGGCAGGGCGGGAGACCCAGTACTTC. It translates to CASSKVAGRETQYF.

The gene calls are TRBV4-2 and TRBJ1-1, with no clear D. Trimming left V 11 bases short and J 0 bases short, with 13 bases between. Germline V lookup: CDR1 LGHNA, CDR2 YNFKEQ. The CDR3 covers 13 residues. The CDR3 reads CASRGNMNTEAFF. The DNA of the CDR3 is TGTGCCTCTCGCGGGAACATGAACACTGAAGCTTTCTTT.

The V call is TRBV18, the J call TRBJ1-1; 7 bases match TRBD1. The germline V gene has CDR1 KGHSH and CDR2 LQKENI. Trimming took 8 bases from V and 1 from J; bases not matched to a gene: 7. CDR3 length: 14 amino acids. The CDR3 region has the DNA TGTGCCAGCGATAAGACAGGGTCGAACACTGAAGCTTTCTTT. Translating gives CASDKTGSNTEAFF. Drawing the rest from reference TRBV18 and TRBJ1-1, the complete variable domain is NAGVMQNPRHLVRRRGQEARLRCSPMKGHSHVYWYRQLPEEGLKFMVYLQKENIIDESGMPKERFSAEFPKEGPSILRIQQVVRGDSAAYFCASDKTGSNTEAFFGQGTRLTVV.

This clone has just a few counts. V and J are TRBV30 and TRBJ1-3, with 7 bases fitting TRBD1. Germline V lookup: CDR1 GTSNPN, CDR2 SVGIG (reference sequence). V lost 0 bases and J lost 0; bases outside the gene matches: 14. This CDR3 is built from 19 residues. CDR3 amino acids: CAWSVDPIQGRSSGNTIYF. The CDR3 DNA is TGTGCCTGGAGTGTTGATCCGATACAGGGGCGAAGCTCTGGAAACACCATATATTTT.

This clone was recorded once. The chain employs TRBV27 and TRBJ2-7; no definite D call. V was trimmed by 8 bases and J by 3 bases, leaving 11 bases between them. The CDR3 contains 12 residues. The V gene's germline CDR1 is MNHEY and CDR2 SMNVEV (reference sequence). CDR3 DNA: TGTGCCAGCTCTTCCCAGGACTACGAGCAGTACTTC. The encoded protein is CASSSQDYEQYF.

The genes are TRBV4-2 and TRBJ2-2, with 8 bases lining up with TRBD1. The CDR3 spans 16 residues. Germline-derived CDR1 and CDR2 are LGHNA and YNFKEQ. V lost 2 bases to trimming and J lost 6 bases; unmatched junction nucleotides: 8. As DNA, the CDR3 is TGTGCCAGCAGCCAACGGACAGGGTACATAGCCGGGGAGCTGTTTTTT. Residues: CASSQRTGYIAGELFF.

The chain recombines TRBV2 with TRBJ2-7, with 7 nucleotides matching TRBD1. Trimming cost V 5 bases and J 3 bases; bases outside gene matches: 4. The CDR3 runs 13 residues. The germline V gene has CDR1 SNHLY and CDR2 FYNNEI. CDR3 protein: CASSSGTDYEQYF. In DNA form, the CDR3 reads TGTGCCAGCAGTTCCGGGACAGACTACGAGCAGTACTTC.

The chain couples TRBV5-8 to TRBJ1-6, with 7 bases aligning to TRBD1. V lost 0 bases, J lost 4 bases, and 1 base stayed unmatched. CDR1 is SGHTS, CDR2 YDEGEE, per germline. The CDR3 totals 15 residues. This chain's CDR3 is CASSLGQGYNSPLHF. The CDR3 nucleotides are TGTGCCAGCAGCTTGGGACAGGGATATAATTCACCCCTCCACTTT.

This sequence joins TRBV9 and TRBJ1-1, with D possibly matching TRBD1 (6 bases). The CDR3 totals 15 residues. The germline V gene has CDR1 SGDLS and CDR2 YYNGEE. Trimming shortened V by 4 bases and J by 4 bases, and 17 bases separated the two germline ends. The CDR3 is CASSLDFAGATEAFF. CDR3 nucleotide sequence: TGTGCCAGCAGCCTGGACTTCGCGGGGGCCACTGAAGCTTTCTTT.

V gene TRBV7-8 combines with J gene TRBJ1-1, with D maybe TRBD1 (6 bases). The V and J ends lost 4 bases and 1 base respectively, with 13 bases between them. Germline V lookup: CDR1 SGHVS, CDR2 FQNEAQ. The CDR3 consists of 15 residues. In DNA form, the CDR3 reads TGTGCCAGCAGCTCCCGGACAGACCAGAACACTGAAGCTTTCTTT. Its translation is CASSSRTDQNTEAFF.

This clone is a singleton in its sample. V is TRBV19 and J is TRBJ1-1; TRBD1 matches at 8 bases. The CDR3 runs 15 residues. V was pared by 7 bases and J by 4 bases, with 11 bases of the junction left unmatched. Germline CDR1 reads LNHDA; CDR2 reads SQIVND (reference sequence). In nucleotides, the CDR3 is TGTGCCAGTATTCAGGGGGCCTACGGGTTCACTGAAGCTTTCTTT. Protein product: CASIQGAYGFTEAFF.

The gene calls are TRBV7-9 and TRBJ2-1; the D is unclear. The V end lost 0 bases, the J end lost 4 bases, and 7 bases lay between the germline ends. This CDR3 is 14 amino acids long. Looked up from germline, CDR1 is SEHNR and CDR2 is FQNEAQ (reference sequence). In nucleotides, the CDR3 is TGTGCCAGCAGCTTAGCGTACAGATACAATGAGCAGTTCTTC. Translated, it gives CASSLAYRYNEQFF.

V usage is TRBV6-1 and J usage is TRBJ2-4; 12 bases map to TRBD1. The germline V gene has CDR1 MNHNS and CDR2 SASEGT. After removal of 3 bases from V and 6 bases from J, the junction contained 3 bases not matched to a gene. This CDR3 spans 15 amino acids. In DNA form, the CDR3 reads TGTGCCAGCAGTGAGGGACAGGGGGCCCTAAACATTCAGTACTTC. Translated: CASSEGQGALNIQYF.

The J gene is TRBJ2-5, the V gene TRBV5-1, with 7 nucleotides matching TRBD2. Unmatched junction bases numbered 4, after V lost 4 bases and J lost 4 bases. Germline CDR1 and CDR2: SGHRS and YFSETQ. The CDR3 has 13 residues. This CDR3 reads CASSQGGAETQYF. CDR3 coding DNA: TGCGCCAGCAGCCAGGGAGGGGCAGAGACCCAGTACTTC.

This chain links TRBV11-2 with TRBJ1-4; D not resolved. This CDR3 comprises 16 residues. V was shortened by 3 bases and J by 8 bases, with 19 bases between the two germline ends. In germline, CDR1 is SGHAT, CDR2 FQNNGV. CDR3 sequence: CASSFTSEGMGEKLFF. The CDR3 nucleotides read TGTGCCAGCAGCTTTACCAGCGAGGGCATGGGAGAAAAACTGTTTTTT.